What follows are 32 T cell receptor beta chains derived from one specimen sequenced in a study of technical replicates of blood from a handful of donors. Assay: immunoSEQ multiplex PCR; the TCRdb copy retains only in-frame clones and omits some. The data contain some 66,000 clones, 88% of them singletons. The sequenced material came from PBMCs. The receptors shown here come from a human donor in good health. Some clones in this sample may be carry-over from other donors' samples.

This clone has only one observation. The rearrangement uses TRBV2 and TRBJ2-5; 11 bases agree with TRBD1. Germline-derived CDR1 and CDR2 are SNHLY and FYNNEI. V trimming: 3 bases; J trimming: 4 bases; junction bases outside the gene matches: 4. The CDR3 is 15 residues long. CDR3 sequence reads: CASSDIGQGAETQYF. The CDR3 DNA follows: TGTGCCAGCAGTGACATCGGACAGGGGGCAGAGACCCAGTACTTC.

The rearrangement joins TRBV7-2 to TRBJ1-3; a weak D match, TRBD1 (5 bases). The CDR3 length is 16 residues. V shed 5 bases and J shed 2 bases, with 16 bases lying between them. Germline-derived CDR1 and CDR2 are SGHTA and FQGNSA. CDR3 amino acids: CASSPGGGYTGNTIYF. In nucleotides, the CDR3 is TGTGCCAGCAGCCCCGGGGGAGGGTACACTGGAAACACCATATATTTT.

This clone was picked up one time. The chain joins TRBV7-2 to TRBJ2-1, with 8 positions matching TRBD2. The trim removed 6 bases at V and 4 bases at J, leaving 11 bases unmatched. The CDR3 length is 16 residues. The V gene's germline CDR1 is SGHTA and CDR2 FQGNSA. This CDR3 reads CASSTPPSGGYNEQFF. The DNA of the CDR3 is TGTGCCAGCAGTACACCGCCGAGCGGGGGTTACAATGAGCAGTTCTTC.

This clone was observed a single time. The chain joins TRBV13 to TRBJ2-5; 11 bases match TRBD2. V shed 1 base and J 2 bases; nucleotides not matched to a gene: 3. The germline CDR1 and CDR2 sequences are PRHDT and FYEKMQ (reference sequence). The CDR3 totals 16 residues. The CDR3 bases are TGTGCCAGCAGCTTAGCGACTAGCGGGGTACAAGAGACCCAGTACTTC. Its translation: CASSLATSGVQETQYF. The full variable domain, with the rest looked up from reference TRBV13 and TRBJ2-5, is AAGVIQSPRHLIKEKRETATLKCYPIPRHDTVYWYQQGPGQDPQFLISFYEKMQSDKGSIPDRFSAQQFSDYHSELNMSSLELGDSALYFCASSLATSGVQETQYFGPGTRLLVL.

This rearrangement joins TRBV21-1 to TRBJ2-3; the D call in the table, TRBD1, was not verified against the DNA. TRBV21-1 is flagged as a pseudogene. The CDR3 is 21 residues long. CDR3 amino acids: CASSKASLRDRPLHGTDTQYF. CDR3 bases: TGTGCCAGCAGCAAAGCGTCCCTACGGGACAGGCCTTTACATGGCACAGATACGCAGTATTTT.

This clone was seen only once. This chain connects TRBV5-6 to TRBJ2-3; D remains unclear. Germline V lookup: CDR1 SGHDT, CDR2 YYEEEE. V was pared by 1 base and J by 7 bases, with 4 bases between. This CDR3 is 11 amino acids long. CDR3 region: CASSLLNTQYF. The DNA of the CDR3 is TGTGCCAGCAGCTTGCTAAATACGCAGTATTTT.

This chain links TRBV11-2 with TRBJ1-4; no firm D call. Trimming removed 1 base from V and 6 bases from J, with 9 bases in between. Germline V gene sequence: CDR1 SGHAT, CDR2 FQNNGV. The CDR3 totals 14 residues. CDR3 nucleotide sequence: TGTGCCAGCAGCTTAGCGACACCGTATGAAAAACTGTTTTTT. Residues: CASSLATPYEKLFF.

V usage is TRBV12-5 and J usage is TRBJ2-2; tentatively, D is TRBD1 (5 bases). This CDR3 comprises 15 residues. Between the trimmed V and J ends, which lost 1 base and 5 bases, there was a span of 11 bases. Per germline, CDR1 LGHNT and CDR2 FRNRAP. The chain's CDR3 is CASGLAGLGTGELFF. Here the CDR3 DNA reads TGTGCTAGTGGTTTGGCAGGGTTGGGGACCGGGGAGCTGTTTTTT.

This chain links TRBV2 with TRBJ2-7, with D unclear. The V end lost 5 bases, the J end lost 4 bases, and 6 bases lay between the germline ends. There are 11 residues in the CDR3. Germline V gives CDR1 SNHLY, CDR2 FYNNEI. CDR3 nucleotides: TGTGCCAGCAGTACCTATTACGAGCAGTACTTC. Amino acids: CASSTYYEQYF. Combining the CDR3 with reference TRBV2 and TRBJ2-7 gives the whole variable domain EPEVTQTPSHQVTQMGQEVILRCVPISNHLYFYWYRQILGQKVEFLVSFYNNEISEKSEIFDDQFSVERPDGSNFTLKIRSTKLEDSAMYFCASSTYYEQYFGPGTRLTVT.

The V call is TRBV4-2, the J call TRBJ2-5; no firm D call. Germline assignment: CDR1 LGHNA and CDR2 YNFKEQ. The V end was cut by 4 bases, the J end by 2 bases, with 11 bases between. CDR3 length equals 14 residues. Written as DNA, the CDR3 is TGTGCCAGCAGCCTCCGACTGAAACAAGAGACCCAGTACTTC. Translating gives CASSLRLKQETQYF.

The chain joins TRBV7-9 to TRBJ2-6; D not certain. The CDR3 is 16 amino acids. Germline loops: CDR1 SEHNR, CDR2 FQNEAQ (reference sequence). Trimming removed 8 bases from V and 2 bases from J, with 16 bases in between. As DNA, the CDR3 is TGTGCCAGCGCCCTCTCCCAGGTTACTGGGGCCAACGTCCTGACTTTC. Translation gives CASALSQVTGANVLTF.

The chain is built from TRBV7-3 and TRBJ2-3; D unresolved. Germline V gene sequence: CDR1 SGHTA, CDR2 FQGTGA. The CDR3 has 12 amino acids. Trimming removed 5 bases from V and 4 bases from J, with 7 bases in between. CDR3 residues: CASSITADTQYF. The CDR3 DNA follows: TGTGCCAGCAGCATTACAGCAGATACGCAGTATTTT. The variable domain in full, with the rest retrieved from reference TRBV7-3 and TRBJ2-3, is GAGVSQTPSNKVTEKGKYVELRCDPISGHTALYWYRQSLGQGPEFLIYFQGTGAADDSGLPNDRFFAVRPEGSVSTLKIQRTERGDSAVYLCASSITADTQYFGPGTRLTVL.

V usage is TRBV4-2 and J usage is TRBJ1-1; TRBD1 agrees at 8 bases. J gave up 2 bases and V 5 bases, and 4 bases lay outside the gene matches. Germline CDR1 and CDR2: LGHNA and YNFKEQ. The CDR3 runs to 14 residues. The CDR3 region is CASSTGQGNTEAFF. The CDR3 DNA reads TGTGCCAGCAGCACCGGACAGGGCAACACTGAAGCTTTCTTT.

This clone appeared once. The chain combines TRBV7-9 with TRBJ2-5, with 10 bases aligning to TRBD1. Germline CDR1 and CDR2: SEHNR and FQNEAQ (reference sequence). V lost 1 base, J lost 5 bases, and 4 bases stayed unmatched. The CDR3 sequence is 15 residues long. The CDR3 spells CASSLGTGGTETQYF. The CDR3 coding sequence is TGTGCCAGCAGCTTAGGGACAGGGGGGACGGAGACCCAGTACTTC.

The chain uses TRBV20-1 and TRBJ1-2; TRBD1 aligns across 7 bases. The CDR3 length is 11 residues. The V gene's germline CDR1 is DFQATT and CDR2 SNEGSKA (reference sequence). The CDR3 sequence is CRPVGGSGYTF. The CDR3 DNA is TGCAGGCCCGTAGGGGGCAGCGGCTACACCTTC.

This CDR3 reads CASSYSSSTEAFF. CDR3 bases: TGTGCCAGCAGTTACTCCTCCTCCACTGAAGCTTTCTTT. J is TRBJ1-1 and V is TRBV6-6; unclear D gene. Trimming removed 0 bases from V and 4 bases from J, with 6 bases in between. The CDR3 spans 13 residues. Per the germline V gene, CDR1 is MNHNY and CDR2 is SVGAGI (reference sequence).

The chain links TRBV20-1 to TRBJ2-1, with a weak D call TRBD1 (5 bases). Between the trimmed V and J ends, which lost 6 bases and 6 bases, there was a span of 9 bases. Germline CDR1 is DFQATT and CDR2 is SNEGSKA (reference sequence). The CDR3 runs 11 residues. DNA of the CDR3: TGCAGTGCCCGACAGAGCAATGAGCAGTTCTTC. Protein: CSARQSNEQFF.

The rearrangement uses TRBV7-2 and TRBJ1-6; a weak D match, TRBD1 (6 bases). This CDR3 region has 17 residues. V gave up 2 bases and J gave up 7 bases, with 18 bases separating them. Germline V lookup: CDR1 SGHTA, CDR2 FQGNSA. The CDR3 loop is CASSLKVTGIMNSPLHF. For the CDR3, the DNA is TGTGCCAGCAGCTTAAAGGTTACAGGGATCATGAATTCACCCCTCCACTTT.

V and J are TRBV7-3 and TRBJ2-5; no firm D call. Germline V gene sequence: CDR1 SGHTA, CDR2 FQGTGA. The length of the CDR3 is 13 residues. V shed 5 bases and J shed 2 bases, with 9 bases lying between them. The CDR3 DNA sequence: TGTGCCAGCAGCCGGATGACACAAGAGACCCAGTACTTC. Encoded protein: CASSRMTQETQYF.

This chain joins TRBV7-8 and TRBJ2-5, with 7 bases identical to TRBD1. This CDR3 comprises 17 residues. Germline assignment: CDR1 SGHVS and CDR2 FQNEAQ. The trim removed 5 bases at V and 1 base at J, leaving 13 bases unmatched. The CDR3 nucleotides are TGTGCCAGCAGCCCGCACTTACAGGGGCCCCCCCAAGAGACCCAGTACTTC. Translation: CASSPHLQGPPQETQYF.

CDR3 sequence reads: CASSLAPTGMNTEAFF. CDR3 DNA: TGCGCCAGCAGCTTGGCCCCGACAGGGATGAACACTGAAGCTTTCTTT. The rearrangement uses TRBV5-1 and TRBJ1-1; 7 bases fit TRBD1. Germline CDR1 and CDR2: SGHRS and YFSETQ. Trimming at V came to 0 bases and at J to 0 bases, leaving 5 bases not matched to a gene. The CDR3 consists of 16 residues.

The V call is TRBV27, the J call TRBJ1-2, with D unclear. Germline V lookup: CDR1 MNHEY, CDR2 SMNVEV (reference sequence). The V and J ends lost 5 bases and 2 bases respectively, with 9 bases between them. This CDR3 has 13 residues. The CDR3 loop is CASSPYINYGYTF. The CDR3 DNA reads as TGTGCCAGCAGTCCCTATATCAACTATGGCTACACCTTC.

The chain carries TRBV4-2 and TRBJ1-4; 8 bases align to TRBD1. V dropped 0 bases and J dropped 8; count of bases not matched to a gene: 8. In germline, CDR1 is LGHNA, CDR2 YNFKEQ. The CDR3 runs to 16 residues. In DNA form, the CDR3 reads TGTGCCAGCAGCCAAGATGAGTCAGGGGGCGGGGAAAAACTGTTTTTT. It codes for CASSQDESGGGEKLFF.

The J gene is TRBJ2-2, the V gene TRBV5-1; 9 bases fit TRBD1. The germline V gene encodes CDR1 SGHRS and CDR2 YFSETQ. The CDR3 length is 15 residues. After removal of 3 bases from V and 3 bases from J, the junction contained 3 bases not matched to a gene. DNA of the CDR3: TGCGCCAGCAGCTGGGACAGGGCGGACACCGGGGAGCTGTTTTTT. Translation gives CASSWDRADTGELFF.

This chain joins TRBV19 and TRBJ1-5, with D maybe TRBD1 (6 bases). CDR1 and CDR2 (germline): LNHDA, SQIVND (reference sequence). The V and J ends lost 6 bases and 5 bases respectively, with 20 bases between them. The CDR3 loop spans 16 amino acids. Written as DNA, the CDR3 is TGTGCCAGTAGCGGGGGGGCGAAGGGGGGCCATCAGCCCCAGCATTTT. This encodes CASSGGAKGGHQPQHF. The full variable domain, with the rest looked up from reference TRBV19 and TRBJ1-5, is DGGITQSPKYLFRKEGQNVTLSCEQNLNHDAMYWYRQDPGQGLRLIYYSQIVNDFQKGDIAEGYSVSREKKESFPLTVTSAQKNPTAFYLCASSGGAKGGHQPQHFGDGTRLSIL.

The rearrangement links TRBV28 to TRBJ1-1; TRBD1 agrees at 7 bases. After removal of 7 bases from V and 1 base from J, the junction contained 12 bases not matched to a gene. The CDR3 spans 16 residues. Germline-derived CDR1 and CDR2 are MDHEN and SYDVKM. The CDR3 protein is CASTPVGTATNTEAFF. The CDR3 DNA reads TGTGCCAGCACTCCCGTAGGGACAGCTACGAACACTGAAGCTTTCTTT.

V gene TRBV30 combines with J gene TRBJ2-7; maybe TRBD2 (5 bases). CDR1 is GTSNPN, CDR2 SVGIG, per germline (reference sequence). The CDR3 has 13 residues. The germline V and J ends were trimmed by 2 bases and 2 bases, with 10 bases remaining between them. CDR3 in amino acids: CAWSPRAAYEQYF. CDR3 nucleotide sequence: TGTGCCTGGAGTCCGAGGGCCGCCTACGAGCAGTACTTC.

The CDR3 DNA sequence: TGTGCCAGCAGTGACGGGACAGGGAGCACAGATACGCAGTATTTT. It translates to CASSDGTGSTDTQYF. The rearrangement links TRBV6-4 to TRBJ2-3; TRBD1 aligns across 9 bases. The junction had 0 bases not matched to a gene; V was cut back by 2 bases and J by 0 bases. The CDR3 has 15 amino acids. Germline V gene data show CDR1 as MRHNA and CDR2 as SNTAGT.

The J gene is TRBJ2-6, the V gene TRBV19, with 8 bases identical to TRBD1. Germline assignment: CDR1 LNHDA and CDR2 SQIVND (reference sequence). This CDR3 spans 15 amino acids. V gave up 5 bases and J gave up 2 bases; unmatched junction bases: 2. DNA for the CDR3: TGTGCCAGTAGTGCACAGGGGGCTGGGGCCAACGTCCTGACTTTC. Amino acid sequence: CASSAQGAGANVLTF.

This chain links TRBV30 with TRBJ2-2; TRBD2 agrees at 9 bases. The CDR3 is 16 amino acids. Per the germline V gene, CDR1 is GTSNPN and CDR2 is SVGIG (reference sequence). Trimming took 0 bases from V and 5 from J; bases not matched to a gene: 7. DNA for the CDR3: TGTGCCTGGAGTGTCTGGCGTCTAGCGGGGACCGGGGAGCTGTTTTTT. It codes for CAWSVWRLAGTGELFF.

The chain is built from TRBV2 and TRBJ2-5; TRBD2 might be the D (5 bases). The germline V gene encodes CDR1 SNHLY and CDR2 FYNNEI. Trimming took off 3 bases at V and 5 bases at J, with 10 bases between the two ends. The CDR3 is 13 amino acids. This chain's CDR3 is CASSERVEETQYF. The CDR3 DNA is TGTGCCAGCAGTGAGAGGGTGGAGGAGACCCAGTACTTC.

This chain joins TRBV5-8 and TRBJ2-2, with no clear D. Germline V lookup: CDR1 SGHTS, CDR2 YDEGEE. CDR3 length: 14 amino acids. The ends were cut back, 6 bases at V and 1 base at J, with 10 bases in the middle. CDR3 sequence reads: CASTKTQNTGELFF. The CDR3 bases are TGTGCCAGCACCAAGACTCAGAACACCGGGGAGCTGTTTTTT.